Below are 13 T cell receptor beta chains sequenced from a single sample in a study of cytomegalovirus exposure and HLA in healthy donors. Clones were read by immunoSEQ multiplex PCR, and TCRdb kept only the in-frame ones, dropping some. The top ten clones hold around 7% of a sample with tens of thousands of clones, approximately 95% of them seen once. The material sequenced was PBMCs. The receptors were gathered from a young woman in good health and CMV-seropositive.

The V gene is TRBV11-2, the J gene TRBJ2-7, with D perhaps matching TRBD2 (5 bases). The CDR3 covers 14 residues. Germline V CDR1 and CDR2: SGHAT, FQNNGV. Between the trimmed V and J ends, which lost 3 bases and 2 bases, there was a span of 11 bases. CDR3 sequence reads: CASSFRTDTYEQYF. The DNA for the CDR3 is TGTGCCAGCAGCTTCAGGACTGATACCTACGAGCAGTACTTC.

CDR3 in DNA: TGTGCCAGCAGCGGGGCAGGGTCTAGCACAGATACGCAGTATTTT. Translation: CASSGAGSSTDTQYF. This chain links TRBV5-4 with TRBJ2-3; D possibly corresponds to TRBD1 (5 bases). This CDR3 contains 15 residues. The germline V and J ends were trimmed by 4 bases and 0 bases, with 12 bases remaining between them. Germline CDR1 SGHNT, CDR2 YYREEE (reference sequence).

CDR3 sequence: CARSRYAPEETGNTIYF. The DNA for the CDR3 is TGTGCCAGAAGTCGTTATGCCCCCGAGGAGACGGGAAACACCATATATTTT. The rearrangement uses TRBV5-3 and TRBJ1-3; D unclear. TRBV5-3 qualifies as an ORF whose function is uncertain. There are 17 residues in the CDR3. With 5 bases removed from V and 4 bases from J, the gap between germline ends came to 22 bases.

This clone occurred a few times. The genes are TRBV30 and TRBJ1-2; D possibly corresponds to TRBD1 (6 bases). Trimming took off 4 bases at V and 2 bases at J, with 23 bases between the two ends. The CDR3 loop spans 17 amino acids. Germline V CDR1 and CDR2: GTSNPN, SVGIG (reference sequence). The CDR3 coding sequence is TGTGCCTGGAAATGGGGTAGGGGGTTAGTAGTGAACTATGGCTACACCTTC. Amino acid sequence: CAWKWGRGLVVNYGYTF.

The chain links TRBV5-8 to TRBJ1-5, with 8 bases lining up with TRBD1. From germline, CDR1 is SGHTS and CDR2 YDEGEE. The CDR3 runs to 16 residues. Trimming took 0 bases from V and 5 from J; bases not matched to a gene: 7. The CDR3 here is CASSLGSDREDQPQHF. The DNA for the CDR3 is TGTGCCAGCAGCTTGGGGTCGGACAGGGAGGATCAGCCCCAGCATTTT.

In DNA, the CDR3 is TGTGCCAGCAGTATCCCAGGGGGTGGAGATACGCAGTATTTT. This sequence encodes CASSIPGGGDTQYF. This chain uses TRBV6-6 with TRBJ2-3, with 7 positions matching TRBD1. The germline V gene has CDR1 MNHNY and CDR2 SVGAGI (reference sequence). Unmatched junction bases numbered 7, after V lost 5 bases and J lost 5 bases. CDR3 length: 14 residues.

The chain couples TRBV21-1 to TRBJ2-2; the table's D call, TRBD1, was not checked against the DNA. TRBV21-1 is listed as a pseudogene. The CDR3 runs to 16 residues. CDR3 residues: CASSKGTLWGTGELFF. CDR3 in DNA: TGTGCCAGCAGCAAAGGGACACTTTGGGGCACCGGGGAGCTGTTTTTT.

The rearrangement uses TRBV6-5 and TRBJ2-7; 13 bases are shared with TRBD2. V was pared by 4 bases and J by 4 bases, with 4 bases of the junction left unmatched. Germline-derived CDR1 and CDR2 are MNHEY and SVGAGI. CDR3 length equals 15 residues. The chain's CDR3 is CASSSRTSGSYEQYF. CDR3 bases: TGTGCCAGCAGTTCACGGACTAGCGGGAGTTACGAGCAGTACTTC.

CDR3 DNA sequence: TGTGCCAGCAGCTTAAGCCGGCAAGAGACCCAGTACTTC. Translating it yields CASSLSRQETQYF. This sequence joins TRBV7-3 and TRBJ2-5; the D is unclear. Deletions cut 1 base from V and 2 bases from J, with 5 bases between. The CDR3 totals 13 residues. Germline values: CDR1 SGHTA, CDR2 FQGTGA.

The rearrangement links TRBV5-6 to TRBJ2-1; D uncertain. The length of the CDR3 is 13 residues. Per germline, CDR1 SGHDT and CDR2 YYEEEE. The germline V and J ends were trimmed by 3 bases and 10 bases, with 14 bases remaining between them. CDR3 amino acids: CASSSILPWEQFF. The CDR3 DNA follows: TGTGCCAGCAGCTCAATACTTCCGTGGGAGCAGTTCTTC.

This chain connects TRBV5-1 to TRBJ2-1; possibly TRBD1 for D (5 bases). Trimming removed 4 bases at V and 0 bases at J, with 11 bases between. Germline V lookup: CDR1 SGHRS, CDR2 YFSETQ. The length of the CDR3 is 15 residues. CDR3 loop: CASSPLGDSYNEQFF. DNA of the CDR3: TGCGCCAGCAGCCCCCTAGGGGACTCCTACAATGAGCAGTTCTTC.

The chain carries TRBV7-8 and TRBJ1-2; D uncertain. V lost 2 bases and J lost 4, with 17 bases in between. CDR1 and CDR2 from the germline V gene are SGHVS and FQNEAQ. The CDR3 consists of 16 residues. CDR3 DNA: TGTGCCAGCAGCTTATTCTCTCGCCTACGGGGCTATGGCTACACCTTC. This gives the protein CASSLFSRLRGYGYTF.

This chain connects TRBV9 to TRBJ2-7, with 13 nucleotides matching TRBD2. The J segment lost 0 bases and the V segment lost 3 bases, leaving 3 bases of the junction unmatched. There are 16 residues in the CDR3. Germline CDR1 reads SGDLS; CDR2 reads YYNGEE. The CDR3 DNA reads TGTGCCAGCAGCGCGAGACTAGCGGGGGGCTCCTACGAGCAGTACTTC. Encoded protein: CASSARLAGGSYEQYF. Variable domain in full (rest from reference TRBV9 and TRBJ2-7): DSGVTQTPKHLITATGQRVTLRCSPRSGDLSVYWYQQSLDQGLQFLIQYYNGEERAKGNILERFSAQQFPDLHSELNLSSLELGDSALYFCASSARLAGGSYEQYFGPGTRLTVT.